This TCR beta chain is from a study of blood T cell repertoires in COVID-19. Study context: The samples span acute and convalescent COVID-19 from the United States, Italy and Spain. Sources were T cells, B-cell-depleted T cells, or PBMCs; the material itself was cDNA or gDNA.

After removal of 3 bases from V and 3 bases from J, the junction contained 9 bases not matched to a gene. The CDR3 totals 17 residues. Germline V lookup: CDR1 LGHNA, CDR2 YNFKEQ. The authors' processing: Reference gene primer amplification in the assay estimated nucleated cell counts. Some clones are missing from TCRdb's copy, which holds only in-frame ones; the method was immunoSEQ multiplex PCR. V and J calls plus clone size are reproduced from that table; the DNA served to infer D and trimming. The table has approximately 77,000 clones, about four fifths seen once. The sequence was collected from a woman aged 60-70 years with acute or convalescent COVID-19. The sample comprised peripheral blood. The V call is TRBV4-2, the J call TRBJ2-4, with 9 bases aligning to TRBD2. The CDR3 nucleotides are TGTGCCAGCAGCCAGGCCCTGAATAGCGGGGGCAAAAACATTCAGTACTTC. Its protein product is CASSQALNSGGKNIQYF.